Shown below are 13 T cell receptor beta chains from a single sample sequenced in a study of OX40 agonist ivuxolimab in advanced cancers. Here immunoSEQ multiplex PCR was the method, and the copy in TCRdb shows in-frame clones only, minus some. The sample has roughly 28,000 clones; around 87% are singletons. The source was CD4+ or CD8+ T cells sorted from blood, collected in a trial of the OX40 agonist ivuxolimab. The source is an adult with an advanced solid tumor such as melanoma, head and neck, liver or kidney cancer.

The V gene is TRBV28, the J gene TRBJ1-4; 10 positions agree with TRBD1. CDR1 is MDHEN and CDR2 is SYDVKM in the germline V gene. The length of the CDR3 is 17 residues. V was clipped by 4 bases and J by 6 bases; unmatched bases: 11. The CDR3 DNA is TGTGCCAGCAGTTATGACCCGACAGGGGGCGCTTATGAAAAACTGTTTTTT. The encoded protein is CASSYDPTGGAYEKLFF.

The chain carries TRBV7-2 and TRBJ1-5, with D possibly matching TRBD1 (5 bases). Between the trimmed V and J ends, which lost 5 bases and 4 bases, there was a span of 15 bases. Germline-derived CDR1 and CDR2 are SGHTA and FQGNSA. The CDR3 consists of 15 residues. The CDR3 here is CASSPAGTENQPQHF. CDR3 sequence (DNA): TGTGCCAGCAGCCCGGCAGGGACCGAGAATCAGCCCCAGCATTTT.

The rearrangement links TRBV18 to TRBJ2-5; D is unresolved. Trimming stripped 3 bases from V and 4 bases from J, with 24 bases between. Germline values: CDR1 KGHSH, CDR2 LQKENI. This CDR3 comprises 18 residues. The CDR3, as DNA: TGTGCCAGCTCACCGTACTCGTCGGAAGATACCTCCCGAGAGACCCAGTACTTC. This encodes CASSPYSSEDTSRETQYF.

The rearrangement uses TRBV27 and TRBJ1-2; the match to TRBD1 covers 7 bases. With V trimmed by 5 bases and J by 8 bases, 8 bases remained unmatched. The CDR3 is 13 residues long. Germline V lookup: CDR1 MNHEY, CDR2 SMNVEV (reference sequence). CDR3 bases: TGTGCCAGCAGTCTACCGACAGGGTCCGGCTACACCTTC. It translates to CASSLPTGSGYTF.

This clone turned up a few times. The J gene is TRBJ1-6, the V gene TRBV28; possibly TRBD1 for D (5 bases). CDR1 MDHEN and CDR2 SYDVKM come from the germline V gene. CDR3 length: 13 amino acids. Trimming pared 6 bases from V and 7 bases from J, leaving 10 bases between. CDR3 residues: CASRDDSNSPLHF. CDR3 in DNA: TGTGCCAGCAGGGACGACAGCAATTCACCCCTCCACTTT.

This rearrangement joins TRBV28 to TRBJ1-1; D unclear. Germline assignment: CDR1 MDHEN and CDR2 SYDVKM. Trimming shortened V by 8 bases and J by 0 bases, and 10 bases separated the two germline ends. The CDR3 length is 13 residues. DNA of the CDR3: TGTGCCAGCGTCCCCGGGGTGAACACTGAAGCTTTCTTT. Its translation is CASVPGVNTEAFF.

This chain joins TRBV5-6 and TRBJ2-3; 8 bases map to TRBD2. Trimming took 7 bases from V and 6 from J; bases not matched to a gene: 7. The CDR3 totals 13 residues. CDR1 is SGHDT and CDR2 is YYEEEE in the germline V gene. CDR3 DNA sequence: TGTGCCAGCCGAAGCGGGGGCGGGGATACGCAGTATTTT. It translates to CASRSGGGDTQYF.

This clone was observed a handful of times. The chain joins TRBV30 to TRBJ1-1, with D possibly being TRBD1 (5 bases). Germline lookup yields CDR1 GTSNPN and CDR2 SVGIG (reference sequence). CDR3 length: 15 amino acids. Trimming cost V 2 bases and J 11 bases, with 24 bases left between them. CDR3 nucleotide sequence: TGTGCCTGGAGTTTGTCCGACAGTTCAACCCTTGGGGCTTTCTTT. Translating gives CAWSLSDSSTLGAFF.

The V call is TRBV19, the J call TRBJ1-6; the D gene is possibly TRBD1 (6 bases). Trimming removed 3 bases at V and 5 bases at J, with 23 bases between. CDR3 length: 19 amino acids. Germline V gene sequence: CDR1 LNHDA, CDR2 SQIVND (reference sequence). CDR3 residues: CASSMGGADMEVNNSPLHF. The CDR3 region has the DNA TGTGCCAGTAGTATGGGGGGGGCCGACATGGAGGTCAATAATTCACCCCTCCACTTT.

The chain recombines TRBV4-1 with TRBJ2-7, with a weak D call TRBD2 (6 bases). V was shortened by 1 base and J by 2 bases, with 9 bases between the two germline ends. Germline lookup yields CDR1 MGHRA and CDR2 YSYEKL. The CDR3 sequence is 14 residues long. This CDR3 reads CASSQAGETYEQYF. In DNA, the CDR3 is TGCGCCAGCAGCCAAGCGGGGGAAACCTACGAGCAGTACTTC.

V and J are TRBV7-6 and TRBJ1-1; 9 bases match TRBD1. Germline values: CDR1 SGHVS, CDR2 FNYEAQ. This CDR3 has 17 residues. V gave up 0 bases and J gave up 0 bases; unmatched junction bases: 5. The CDR3 sequence is CASSLAIGQGMNTEAFF. CDR3 coding DNA: TGTGCCAGCAGCTTAGCCATCGGACAGGGGATGAACACTGAAGCTTTCTTT.

The chain employs TRBV7-4 and TRBJ1-2; D not certain. The V gene lost 5 bases and the J gene lost 3 bases, with 7 bases spanning the gap. This CDR3 has 12 amino acids. Germline V CDR1 and CDR2: SGHVT, SQSDAQ. CDR3 protein: CASSPNDYGYTF. The CDR3 DNA reads TGTGCCAGCAGCCCAAATGACTATGGCTACACCTTC.

The chain links TRBV27 to TRBJ2-7, with TRBD1 matching 7 bases. The CDR3 is 14 amino acids. Germline CDR1 reads MNHEY; CDR2 reads SMNVEV (reference sequence). With 8 bases clipped from V and 0 bases from J, the junction kept 7 bases outside the gene matches. DNA for the CDR3: TGTGCCAGCGGAAACAGGGGTAACTCCTACGAGCAGTACTTC. It specifies CASGNRGNSYEQYF.